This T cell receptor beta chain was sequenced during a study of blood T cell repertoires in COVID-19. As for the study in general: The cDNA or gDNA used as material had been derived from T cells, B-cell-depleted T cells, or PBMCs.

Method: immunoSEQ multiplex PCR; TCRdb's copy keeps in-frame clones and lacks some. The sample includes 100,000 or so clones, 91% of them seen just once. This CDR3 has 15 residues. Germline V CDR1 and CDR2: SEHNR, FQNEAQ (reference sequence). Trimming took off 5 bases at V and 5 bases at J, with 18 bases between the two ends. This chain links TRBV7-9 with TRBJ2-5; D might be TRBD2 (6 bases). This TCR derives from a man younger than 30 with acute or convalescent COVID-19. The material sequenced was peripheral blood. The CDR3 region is CASSRDFRTGETQYF. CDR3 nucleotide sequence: TGTGCCAGCAGCCGGGACTTCAGGACCGGGGAGACCCAGTACTTC. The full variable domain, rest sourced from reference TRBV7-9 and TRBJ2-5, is DTGVSQNPRHKITKRGQNVTFRCDPISEHNRLYWYRQTLGQGPEFLTYFQNEAQLEKSRLLSDRFSAERPKGSFSTLEIQRTEQGDSAMYLCASSRDFRTGETQYFGPGTRLLVL.